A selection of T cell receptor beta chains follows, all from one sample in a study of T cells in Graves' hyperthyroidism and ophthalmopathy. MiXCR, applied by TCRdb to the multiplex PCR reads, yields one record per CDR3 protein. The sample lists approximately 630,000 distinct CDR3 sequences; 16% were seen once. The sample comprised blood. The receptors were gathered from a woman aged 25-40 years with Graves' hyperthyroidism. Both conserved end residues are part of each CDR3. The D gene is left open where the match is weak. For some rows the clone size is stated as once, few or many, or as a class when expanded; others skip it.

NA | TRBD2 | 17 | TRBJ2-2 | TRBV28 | TGTGCCAGCAGTTGGGCGCTAGCGGGAGGTCACACCGGGGAGCTGTTTTTT | CASSWALAGGHTGELFF
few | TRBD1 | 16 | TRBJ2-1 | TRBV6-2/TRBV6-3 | TGTGCCAGCTTTCGAGACAGGGGGCTATGGGCCAATGAGCAGTTCTTC | CASFRDRGLWANEQFF
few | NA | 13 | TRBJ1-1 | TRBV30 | TGTGCCTGGAGTACACAACGGAACACTGAAGCTTTCTTT | CAWSTQRNTEAFF
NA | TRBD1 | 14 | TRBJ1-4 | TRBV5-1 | TGCGCCAGCAGCTTTGGGACAGGGGAAGAAAAACTGTTTTTT | CASSFGTGEEKLFF
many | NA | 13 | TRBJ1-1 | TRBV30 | TGTGCCTGGAGTGTGTTAGGGGGAAATGAAGCTTTCTTT | CAWSVLGGNEAFF
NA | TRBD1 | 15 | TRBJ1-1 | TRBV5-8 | TGTGCCAGCAGCTTGGGTAACAGGGGTGGGACTGAAGCTTTCTTT | CASSLGNRGGTEAFF
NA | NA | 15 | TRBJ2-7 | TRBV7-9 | TGTGCCAGCAGCTTTGGGGACTCCCCTCGCTACGAGCAGTACTTC | CASSFGDSPRYEQYF
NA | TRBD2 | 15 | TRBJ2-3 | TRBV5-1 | TGCGCCAGCAGCTTAGTAGCGGGATTCTCAGATACGCAGTATTTT | CASSLVAGFSDTQYF
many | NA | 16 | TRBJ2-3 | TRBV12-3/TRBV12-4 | TGTGCCAGCAGTTCAGGTCAGGGCCTAGTCACAGATACGCAGTATTTT | CASSSGQGLVTDTQYF
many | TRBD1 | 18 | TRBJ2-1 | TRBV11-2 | TGTGCCAGCAGCTTAGATCTGGGGGGCGGGGACAGGGGGTATGAGCAGTTCTTC | CASSLDLGGGDRGYEQFF
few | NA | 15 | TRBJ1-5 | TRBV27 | TGTGCCAGCAGTTTTCACAGGGTCGGCAATCAGCCCCAGCATTTT | CASSFHRVGNQPQHF
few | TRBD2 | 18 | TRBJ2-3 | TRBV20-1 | TGCAGTGCGACTGGACTAGCGGGGGACCTCCTCAGCACAGATACGCAGTATTTT | CSATGLAGDLLSTDTQYF
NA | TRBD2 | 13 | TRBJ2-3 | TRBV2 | TGTGCCAGCCCTAGCGGGGGCACAGATACGCAGTATTTT | CASPSGGTDTQYF
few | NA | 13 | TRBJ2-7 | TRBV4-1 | TGCGCCAGCAGACCCGTGGGGGCGCGGGAGCAGTACTTC | CASRPVGAREQYF
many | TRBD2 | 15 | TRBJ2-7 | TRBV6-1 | TGTGCCAGCAGTTTTGGGACTAGCGGACCCGTCGAGCAGTACTTC | CASSFGTSGPVEQYF
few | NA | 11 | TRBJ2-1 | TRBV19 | TGTGCCAGTGCCCAGGTACATGAGCAGTTCTTC | CASAQVHEQFF
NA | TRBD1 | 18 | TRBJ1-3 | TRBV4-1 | TGCGCCAGCAGCCCTATAGGGACAGGGAGTACGGTTGGAAACACCATATATTTT | CASSPIGTGSTVGNTIYF
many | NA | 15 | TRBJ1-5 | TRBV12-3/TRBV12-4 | TGTGCCAGCAGTTTCATTGGGGGGCGCGACCAGCCCCAGCATTTT | CASSFIGGRDQPQHF
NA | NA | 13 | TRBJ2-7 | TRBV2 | TGTGCCAGCAGTGACGTAGGCGGCTACGAGCAGTACTTC | CASSDVGGYEQYF
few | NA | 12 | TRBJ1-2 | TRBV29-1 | TGCAGCGGGGAGCGGGCGGACTATGGCTACACCTTC | CSGERADYGYTF
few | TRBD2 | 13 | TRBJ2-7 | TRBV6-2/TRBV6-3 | TGTGCCAGCAGTTTCAAACTAGCGGGCGAGCAGTACTTC | CASSFKLAGEQYF
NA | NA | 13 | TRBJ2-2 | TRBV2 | TGTGCCAGCATTATACAGGACACCGGGGAGCTGTTTTTT | CASIIQDTGELFF
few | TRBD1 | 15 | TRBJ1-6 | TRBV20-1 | TGCAGTGCTAAGCTTGGACAGGGGAATAATTCACCCCTCCACTTT | CSAKLGQGNNSPLHF
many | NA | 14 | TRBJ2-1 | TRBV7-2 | TGTGCCAGCAGCTTAGGAGGATCCTACAATGAGCAGTTCTTC | CASSLGGSYNEQFF
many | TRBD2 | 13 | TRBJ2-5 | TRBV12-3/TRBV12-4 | TGTGCCAGCCGGCGGGGGAGCCAAGAGACCCAGTACTTC | CASRRGSQETQYF
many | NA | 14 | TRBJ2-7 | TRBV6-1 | TGTGCCAGCAGGGAAGAAGGGACCCTGTACGAGCAGTACTTC | CASREEGTLYEQYF
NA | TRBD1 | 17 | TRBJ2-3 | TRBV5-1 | TGCGCCAGCAGCTTAGGAATTCAGGGGGCGAGGGGAGATACGCAGTATTTT | CASSLGIQGARGDTQYF
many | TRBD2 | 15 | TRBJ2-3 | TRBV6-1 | TGTGCCAGCAGCGACACAGCGGGAGGGGCAGATACGCAGTATTTT | CASSDTAGGADTQYF
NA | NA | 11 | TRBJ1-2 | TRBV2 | TGTGCCAGCGCCAGAGGCTATGGCTACACCTTC | CASARGYGYTF
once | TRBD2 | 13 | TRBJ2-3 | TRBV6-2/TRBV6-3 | TGTGCCGTCCCCGGGACTAGCGGAAATACGCAGTATTTT | CAVPGTSGNTQYF
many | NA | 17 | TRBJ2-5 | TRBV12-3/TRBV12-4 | TGTGCCAGCAGTTTAAACGTGGCTAGCCCACCCACGAAGACCCAGTACTTC | CASSLNVASPPTKTQYF
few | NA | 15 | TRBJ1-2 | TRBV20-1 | TGCAGTGCTAGCAAGACAGGCCGATCTTCTTATGGCTACACCTTC | CSASKTGRSSYGYTF
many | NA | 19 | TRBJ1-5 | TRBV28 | TGTGCCAGCAGTTTATTACACTTCGGTACGGGGACATTCAATCAGCCCCAGCATTTT | CASSLLHFGTGTFNQPQHF
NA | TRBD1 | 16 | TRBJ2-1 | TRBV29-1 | TGCAGCGTTGAAGGGAGGTCCGGGACAGGGAAGCATGAGCAGTTCTTC | CSVEGRSGTGKHEQFF
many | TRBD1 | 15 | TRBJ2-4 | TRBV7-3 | TGTGCCAGCAGCTCCAACAGGGGGCAGGGAAACATTCAGTACTTC | CASSSNRGQGNIQYF
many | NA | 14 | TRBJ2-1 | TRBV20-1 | TGCAGTGCTAGATTAGGTAAACCCCCCAATGAGCAGTTCTTC | CSARLGKPPNEQFF
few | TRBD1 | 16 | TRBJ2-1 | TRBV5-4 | TGTGCCAGCAGCCAGAGGACAGGGGCGGCCTACAATGAGCAGTTCTTC | CASSQRTGAAYNEQFF
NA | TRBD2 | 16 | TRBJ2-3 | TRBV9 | TGTGCCAGCAGCGTGTCGGGACTAGCGAACACAGATACGCAGTATTTT | CASSVSGLANTDTQYF
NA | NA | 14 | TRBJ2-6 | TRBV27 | TGTGCCAGCTGTGGAAACCCTGGGGCCAACGTCCTGACTTTC | CASCGNPGANVLTF
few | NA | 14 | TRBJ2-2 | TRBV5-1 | TGCGCCAGCAGCACCGGACAGTACACCGGGGAGCTGTTTTTT | CASSTGQYTGELFF
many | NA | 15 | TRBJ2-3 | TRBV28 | TGTGCCAGCAGTTTATGGGGTACTAGCACAGATACGCAGTATTTT | CASSLWGTSTDTQYF
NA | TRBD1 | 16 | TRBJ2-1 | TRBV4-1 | TGCGCCAGCAGCCAGGACCGGGACAGAATCTACAATGAGCAGTTCTTC | CASSQDRDRIYNEQFF
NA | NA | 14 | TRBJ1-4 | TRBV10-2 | TGCGCCAGTCAGGGCCAGCGACTATATGAAAAACTGTTTTTT | CASQGQRLYEKLFF
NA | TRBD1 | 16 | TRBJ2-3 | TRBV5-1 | TGCGCCAGCAGCGCTTCGGGACAGGGGTTCACAGATACGCAGTATTTT | CASSASGQGFTDTQYF
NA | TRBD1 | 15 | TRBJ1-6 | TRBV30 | TGTGCCTGGAGTGGACAGGGCCTGAGGAATTCACCCCTCCACTTT | CAWSGQGLRNSPLHF
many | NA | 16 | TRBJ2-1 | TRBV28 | TGTGCCAGCGGGACACCACAATGGAACTCCTACAATGAGCAGTTCTTC | CASGTPQWNSYNEQFF
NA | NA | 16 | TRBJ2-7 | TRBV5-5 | TGTGCCAGCAGCGGCTTAAATTCGGGACGACCGTACGAGCAGTACTTC | CASSGLNSGRPYEQYF
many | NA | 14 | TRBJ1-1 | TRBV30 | TGTGCCTGGAGTCCTTTGGCCAGTAACGCTGAAGCTTTCTTT | CAWSPLASNAEAFF
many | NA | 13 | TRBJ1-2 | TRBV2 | TGTGCCAGCAGTGAGAGGGAGTTCTATGGCTACACCTTC | CASSEREFYGYTF
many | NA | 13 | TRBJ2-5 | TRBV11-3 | TGTGCCAGCAGCTTAGGACTCTCAGAGACCCAGTACTTC | CASSLGLSETQYF
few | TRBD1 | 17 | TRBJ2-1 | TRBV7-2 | TGTGCCAGCAGCCCCATTCCCGGGACAGGGACCTACAATGAGCAGTTCTTC | CASSPIPGTGTYNEQFF
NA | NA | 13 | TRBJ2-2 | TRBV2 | TGTGCCAGCAGGGGGGATATGGCCGGGGAGCTGTTTTTT | CASRGDMAGELFF
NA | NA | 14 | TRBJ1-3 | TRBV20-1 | TGCAGTGCTAGAGATCCGAAACAGGGAAACACCATATATTTT | CSARDPKQGNTIYF
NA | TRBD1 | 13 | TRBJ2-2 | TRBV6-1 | TGTGCCAGCCAAGGGGGCTACACCGGGGAGCTGTTTTTT | CASQGGYTGELFF